A single sample is the source of the 19 T cell receptor beta chains below, sequenced in a study of T cell repertoires in cytomegalovirus infection. TCRdb reanalysed the reads using MiXCR and keeps one entry per CDR3 protein. This table has approximately 180,000 distinct CDR3 sequences, roughly 15% appearing once. The material sequenced was CD8+ T cells from PBMCs. The receptors come from a human donor in good health (CMV status not recorded). Some clones in this sample may be carry-over from other donors' samples.

The chain couples TRBV20-1 to TRBJ1-2, with D tentatively TRBD1 (5 bases). This CDR3 region has 17 residues. From germline, CDR1 is DFQATT and CDR2 SNEGSKA (reference sequence). The V end was cut by 2 bases, the J end by 0 bases, with 19 bases between. CDR3 sequence: CSARSNFDSLANYGYTF. CDR3 DNA: TGCAGTGCTAGATCTAACTTCGACAGTTTAGCTAACTATGGCTACACCTTC.

This clonotype was observed a few times. The J gene is TRBJ1-1, the V gene TRBV12-3 or TRBV12-4; no clear D gene. Trimming removed 3 bases at V and 5 bases at J, with 13 bases between. This CDR3 spans 14 amino acids. Here the CDR3 reads CASSLNGLRTEAFF. The CDR3 DNA follows: TGTGCCAGCAGTTTGAACGGGTTGAGGACTGAAGCTTTCTTT.

This clonotype was seen many times. This chain's CDR3 is CASSPQGRGYEQYF. The CDR3 nucleotides read TGTGCCAGCAGCCCACAGGGTCGTGGCTACGAGCAGTACTTC. This chain connects TRBV7-2 to TRBJ2-7; TRBD1 is a possible D gene (6 bases). From germline, CDR1 is SGHTA and CDR2 FQGNSA. V gave up 5 bases and J gave up 3 bases, with 14 bases separating them. This CDR3 is built from 14 residues.

This clonotype was counted between two and nine times. The J gene is TRBJ2-1, the V gene TRBV28; 9 nucleotides agree with TRBD1. Germline V gene lookup returns CDR1 MDHEN and CDR2 SYDVKM. This CDR3 comprises 14 residues. V gave up 3 bases and J gave up 6 bases; unmatched junction bases: 3. The CDR3 DNA reads as TGTGCCAGCAGTTTTATGGGACAGGGCAATGAGCAGTTCTTC. This sequence encodes CASSFMGQGNEQFF. The full variable domain, its missing parts supplied by reference TRBV28 and TRBJ2-1, is DVKVTQSSRYLVKRTGEKVFLECVQDMDHENMFWYRQDPGLGLRLIYFSYDVKMKEKGDIPEGYSVSREKKERFSLILESASTNQTSMYLCASSFMGQGNEQFFGPGTRLTVL.

This clonotype was counted a few times. The chain links TRBV12-3 or TRBV12-4 to TRBJ2-7, with 9 bases fitting TRBD2. After removal of 3 bases from V and 2 bases from J, the junction contained 5 bases not matched to a gene. The CDR3 loop spans 15 amino acids. This CDR3 is CASSFRSGRAYEQYF. DNA of the CDR3: TGTGCCAGCAGTTTTCGTAGCGGGAGAGCCTACGAGCAGTACTTC.

The rearrangement uses TRBV6-5 and TRBJ1-1; maybe TRBD1 (5 bases). CDR1 and CDR2 from the germline V gene are MNHEY and SVGAGI. CDR3 length: 15 residues. V shed 2 bases and J shed 6 bases, with 16 bases lying between them. DNA of the CDR3: TGTGCCAGCAGTTACCCGGGGGGGGAAAGGTCTGAAGCTTTCTTT. Its protein product is CASSYPGGERSEAFF.

The chain uses TRBV27 and TRBJ2-5; 11 nucleotides agree with TRBD2. CDR3 length: 18 amino acids. The germline gives CDR1 MNHEY, CDR2 SMNVEV (reference sequence). V lost 4 bases, J lost 0 bases, and 10 bases stayed unmatched. The CDR3 bases are TGTGCCAGCAGTTCCGCACTAGCGGGGGTAACGTACCAAGAGACCCAGTACTTC. Translating gives CASSSALAGVTYQETQYF.

The chain joins TRBV7-2 to TRBJ2-5; no reliable D call. The CDR3 sequence is 11 residues long. The V end was cut by 4 bases, the J end by 3 bases, with 3 bases between. Germline V gives CDR1 SGHTA, CDR2 FQGNSA. The chain's CDR3 is CASSWEETQYF. The CDR3 nucleotides read TGTGCCAGCAGCTGGGAAGAGACCCAGTACTTC.

J is TRBJ2-3 and V is TRBV20-1; D might be TRBD2 (6 bases). The CDR3 is 13 residues long. The germline V gene has CDR1 DFQATT and CDR2 SNEGSKA (reference sequence). V lost 7 bases, J lost 8 bases, and 19 bases lay in between. CDR3 protein: CSGRGLPSATQYF. In DNA, the CDR3 is TGCAGTGGAAGGGGACTCCCGTCGGCTACGCAGTATTTT.

This chain links TRBV4-1 with TRBJ1-2; D gene ambiguous. The CDR3 loop spans 12 amino acids. V gave up 1 base and J gave up 7 bases, with 7 bases separating them. The germline CDR1 and CDR2 sequences are MGHRA and YSYEKL. DNA of the CDR3: TGCGCCAGCAGCCAAGCCGGTTCTGGCTACACCTTC. It translates to CASSQAGSGYTF.

This clonotype was observed a handful of times. This chain links TRBV23-1 with TRBJ2-6; the D gene could be TRBD1 or TRBD2 (6 bases each). TRBV23-1 has ORF status, its function being uncertain. This CDR3 spans 18 amino acids. V was shortened by 1 base and J by 6 bases, with 19 bases between the two germline ends. In DNA, the CDR3 is TGCGCCAGCAGTCAATATGGGGTCGGGGGCGCTCCGGCCAACGTCCTGACTTTC. This translates into CASSQYGVGGAPANVLTF.

This clonotype came up once. V and J are TRBV5-5 and TRBJ2-3; unclear D gene. The CDR3 extends over 15 amino acids. Germline CDR1 SGHKS, CDR2 YYEKEE (reference sequence). The V end was cut by 1 base, the J end by 0 bases, with 9 bases between. In DNA, the CDR3 is TGTGCCAGCAGCTTGTGGGGTTCTAGCACAGATACGCAGTATTTT. The encoded protein is CASSLWGSSTDTQYF.

A few counts support this clonotype. No DNA is shown, since the ends of the CDR3 on it are uncertain; the CDR3 is the one TCRdb lists. The chain recombines TRBV12-3 or TRBV12-4 with TRBJ2-7; the table assigns TRBD1, which was not confirmed against the DNA. The CDR3 region is 14 residues in length, termini included. CDR3 amino acids: CASSFLAGSHEQYF.

The chain carries TRBV27 and TRBJ2-1; 7 bases fit TRBD1. The CDR3 is 12 residues long. Looked up from germline, CDR1 is MNHEY and CDR2 is SMNVEV (reference sequence). V shed 3 bases and J 7 bases; nucleotides not matched to a gene: 0. CDR3 sequence reads: CASSFRGNEQFF. CDR3 coding DNA: TGTGCCAGCAGTTTCAGGGGGAATGAGCAGTTCTTC.

CDR3 nucleotides: TGTGCCAGCAGCCCGACAGTCAATGAGCAGTTCTTC. Its translation is CASSPTVNEQFF. This chain joins TRBV12-3 or TRBV12-4 and TRBJ2-1, with D possibly TRBD1 on 5 matching bases. The CDR3 is 12 amino acids. Deletions cut 6 bases from V and 6 bases from J, with 9 bases between.

The sample holds a few counts of this clonotype. The J gene is TRBJ2-3, the V gene TRBV7-2; D is uncertain. V was trimmed by 4 bases and J by 2 bases, leaving 16 bases between them. The length of the CDR3 is 16 residues. Germline CDR1 and CDR2: SGHTA and FQGNSA. CDR3 sequence: CASSSISERLTDTQYF. The CDR3 DNA reads TGTGCCAGCAGCTCCATCTCAGAGCGCCTCACAGATACGCAGTATTTT.

This chain links TRBV2 with TRBJ1-5; D possibly corresponds to TRBD1 (6 bases). This CDR3 is built from 14 residues. V dropped 8 bases and J dropped 0 bases, with 11 bases sitting between them. Per the germline V gene, CDR1 is SNHLY and CDR2 is FYNNEI. The CDR3 coding sequence is TGTGCCAGCGGAGGGGGGAATAGCAATCAGCCCCAGCATTTT. Encoded protein: CASGGGNSNQPQHF.

This clonotype showed up just a few times. The chain uses TRBV9 and TRBJ1-5; the match to TRBD1 covers 7 bases. Germline values: CDR1 SGDLS, CDR2 YYNGEE. The CDR3 runs to 15 residues. Trimming took 2 bases from V and 2 from J; bases not matched to a gene: 4. The CDR3 DNA reads as TGTGCCAGCAGCGTTTCAGGGGGGCGCAATCAGCCCCAGCATTTT. Its protein product is CASSVSGGRNQPQHF. The variable domain in full, completed from reference TRBV9 and TRBJ1-5, reads DSGVTQTPKHLITATGQRVTLRCSPRSGDLSVYWYQQSLDQGLQFLIQYYNGEERAKGNILERFSAQQFPDLHSELNLSSLELGDSALYFCASSVSGGRNQPQHFGDGTRLSIL.

Only a few counts were recorded for this clonotype. This chain links TRBV6-5 with TRBJ2-1; TRBD2 matches 11 bases. The germline CDR1 and CDR2 sequences are MNHEY and SVGAGI. The CDR3 contains 15 residues. V shed 6 bases and J 3 bases; nucleotides not matched to a gene: 4. The CDR3 DNA sequence: TGTGCCAGCAGGCGACTAGCGGGGTTCTACAATGAGCAGTTCTTC. Translating gives CASRRLAGFYNEQFF.